Presented here are 26 T cell receptor beta chains from one specimen sequenced in a study of T cells after yellow fever vaccination. TCRdb ran MiXCR on the 5' RACE reads and lists one entry per CDR3 protein. The table records about 300,000 distinct CDR3 sequences, roughly 9% of them present only once. The input for sequencing was CD4+ T cells sorted from PBMCs, taken 5 days after the yellow fever booster vaccination. All receptors derive from a man aged 18 to 29 who received the YFV17D yellow fever vaccine.

CDR3 coding DNA: TGTGCCAGCAGCGCGGGACAGCGGAACACCGGGGAGCTGTTTTTT. Residues: CASSAGQRNTGELFF. The chain carries TRBV5-6 and TRBJ2-2; tentatively, D is TRBD1 (7 bases). The CDR3 has 15 amino acids. Germline assignment: CDR1 SGHDT and CDR2 YYEEEE. Trimming pared 4 bases from V and 1 base from J, leaving 11 bases between. Combining the CDR3 with reference TRBV5-6 and TRBJ2-2 gives the whole variable domain DAGVTQSPTHLIKTRGQQVTLRCSPKSGHDTVSWYQQALGQGPQFIFQYYEEEERQRGNFPDRFSGHQFPNYSSELNVNALLLGDSALYLCASSAGQRNTGELFFGEGSRLTVL.

The chain couples TRBV5-4 to TRBJ1-5, with TRBD1 matching 7 bases. The CDR3 is 14 amino acids. V lost 4 bases, J lost 10 bases, and 11 bases stayed unmatched. Germline CDR1 is SGHNT and CDR2 is YYREEE (reference sequence). The CDR3: CASSEGGNISPQHF. The CDR3, as DNA: TGTGCCAGCAGCGAAGGGGGCAACATTTCCCCCCAGCATTTT.

Here the CDR3 reads CASSQGRYFF. CDR3 nucleotides: TGCGCCAGCAGCCAGGGAAGGTATTTCTTT. V and J are TRBV4-1 and TRBJ1-1; D unclear. The germline CDR1 and CDR2 sequences are MGHRA and YSYEKL. This CDR3 is built from 10 residues. The V end was cut by 3 bases, the J end by 13 bases, with 9 bases between.

The chain links TRBV4-2 to TRBJ1-2; 7 bases are a match to TRBD1. Trimming cost V 0 bases and J 4 bases; bases outside gene matches: 5. CDR3 length: 15 amino acids. Germline CDR1 is LGHNA and CDR2 is YNFKEQ. The CDR3 DNA is TGTGCCAGCAGCCAAGATTGGACAGGAACCTATGGCTACACCTTC. This gives the protein CASSQDWTGTYGYTF.

The CDR3 spells CASSTDRADTEAFF. In nucleotides, the CDR3 is TGTGCCAGCAGTACGGACAGGGCCGACACTGAAGCTTTCTTT. V is TRBV12-3 or TRBV12-4 and J is TRBJ1-1; 8 bases are a match to TRBD1. This CDR3 is built from 14 residues. J was trimmed by 3 bases and V by 5 bases; bases with no gene match: 5.

In this sample, this clonotype turned up many times. The rearrangement links TRBV7-9 to TRBJ2-7, with 8 bases aligning to TRBD1. The CDR3 has 14 amino acids. CDR1 and CDR2 from the germline V gene are SEHNR and FQNEAQ (reference sequence). V dropped 1 base and J dropped 7; count of bases not matched to a gene: 6. The CDR3 is CASSLGTGSGEQYV. The CDR3 DNA reads TGTGCCAGCAGCTTAGGGACAGGGTCAGGAGAGCAGTACGTC.

The sample holds a few counts of this clonotype. V is TRBV5-6 and J is TRBJ2-1; D is perhaps TRBD1 (5 bases). Germline V gives CDR1 SGHDT, CDR2 YYEEEE. The CDR3 contains 11 residues. Between the trimmed V and J ends, which lost 5 bases and 8 bases, there was a span of 8 bases. CDR3 nucleotides: TGTGCCAGCAGATGGGGCTATGAGCAGTTCTTC. It translates to CASRWGYEQFF.

This clonotype has a count of ten or more. The chain employs TRBV6-5 and TRBJ2-7; D ambiguous. Per the germline V gene, CDR1 is MNHEY and CDR2 is SVGAGI. The V end was cut by 0 bases, the J end by 5 bases, with 8 bases between. The CDR3 runs 13 residues. CDR3 bases: TGTGCCAGCAGTTACTCGGTCCGTGACGAGCAGTACTTC. Translated, it gives CASSYSVRDEQYF.

The chain has TRBV5-1 and TRBJ2-3; 9 bases line up with TRBD2. The CDR3 consists of 15 residues. V shed 1 base, J shed 6 bases, and the junction held 6 bases outside the gene matches. The germline V gene encodes CDR1 SGHRS and CDR2 YFSETQ. This CDR3 is CASSLLAGGPDTQYF. The CDR3 bases are TGCGCCAGCAGCTTGCTGGCGGGGGGGCCTGATACGCAGTATTTT.

This clonotype was observed a handful of times. J is TRBJ2-1 and V is TRBV5-4; 7 nucleotides match TRBD2. The CDR3 length is 14 residues. With V trimmed by 3 bases and J by 7 bases, 7 bases remained unmatched. The germline gives CDR1 SGHNT, CDR2 YYREEE (reference sequence). This CDR3 is CASSSPDSGNEQFF. In DNA, the CDR3 is TGTGCCAGCAGCTCCCCTGATAGCGGGAATGAGCAGTTCTTC.

This clonotype was found a few times. The chain carries TRBV10-3 and TRBJ2-5; D may be TRBD1 (5 bases). Trimming stripped 1 base from V and 2 bases from J, with 11 bases between. The germline V gene encodes CDR1 ENHRY and CDR2 SYGVKD. The CDR3 is made up of 15 amino acids. As DNA, the CDR3 is TGTGCCATCAGTGAGTTACAGGTTACACAAGAGACCCAGTACTTC. Amino acid sequence: CAISELQVTQETQYF.

This clonotype was observed many times. No conserved phenylalanine or tryptophan is present at the end of the CDR3, so a read error is the likely explanation. The limits of the CDR3 on the DNA are not certain, so only TCRdb's listed CDR3 is given. This sequence joins TRBV21-1 and TRBJ2-7; TRBD1 is the table's D call and was not checked against the DNA. TRBV21-1 is a pseudogene segment. The CDR3 is 13 amino acids long, termini counted. This CDR3 reads CASSKVRKVGVSP.

This clonotype has ten or more counts. This chain links TRBV7-3 with TRBJ2-7, with D possibly TRBD1 on 5 matching bases. V was shortened by 0 bases and J by 4 bases, with 10 bases between the two germline ends. This CDR3 has 14 residues. Germline CDR1 SGHTA, CDR2 FQGTGA. CDR3 nucleotide sequence: TGTGCCAGCAGCTTAACCGCAGGGAATTACGAGCAGTACTTC. It translates to CASSLTAGNYEQYF. Together with reference TRBV7-3 and TRBJ2-7, the CDR3 gives the full variable domain: GAGVSQTPSNKVTEKGKYVELRCDPISGHTALYWYRQSLGQGPEFLIYFQGTGAADDSGLPNDRFFAVRPEGSVSTLKIQRTERGDSAVYLCASSLTAGNYEQYFGPGTRLTVT.

The sample holds a few counts of this clonotype. This chain links TRBV5-1 with TRBJ2-2; unclear D gene. The CDR3 loop spans 13 amino acids. CDR1 and CDR2 from the germline V gene are SGHRS and YFSETQ. V shed 6 bases and J shed 7 bases, with 13 bases lying between them. CDR3 nucleotide sequence: TGCGCCAGCAAGTCAGGTCGTGACGGGGAGCTGTTTTTT. Its protein product is CASKSGRDGELFF.

The chain combines TRBV5-6 with TRBJ2-7; no definite D call. V lost 1 base and J lost 0, with 11 bases in between. This CDR3 is 15 amino acids long. CDR1 SGHDT and CDR2 YYEEEE come from the germline V gene. The CDR3 coding sequence is TGTGCCAGCAGCTTGTTGAAAGGTTCCTCCTACGAGCAGTACTTC. Translating it yields CASSLLKGSSYEQYF.

The J gene is TRBJ1-4, the V gene TRBV20-1; no firm D call. Deletions cut 2 bases from V and 5 bases from J, with 12 bases between. In germline, CDR1 is DFQATT, CDR2 SNEGSKA (reference sequence). The CDR3 runs to 14 residues. The CDR3 bases are TGCAGTGCTAGACCAGCCATAGAGAATGAAAAACTGTTTTTT. It translates to CSARPAIENEKLFF.

This clonotype was picked up a small number of times. This chain links TRBV6-2 or TRBV6-3 with TRBJ2-6; D gene unclear. Germline lookup yields CDR1 MNHEY and CDR2 SVGEGT. V lost 0 bases and J 0 bases, leaving 9 bases between the germline ends. The CDR3 spans 17 residues. The CDR3 is CASSYSPGFSGANVLTF. Here the CDR3 DNA reads TGTGCCAGCAGTTACTCCCCGGGTTTCTCTGGGGCCAACGTCCTGACTTTC.

The chain recombines TRBV6-5 with TRBJ1-2; tentatively, D is TRBD1 (5 bases). Germline lookup yields CDR1 MNHEY and CDR2 SVGAGI. This CDR3 is built from 13 residues. With 6 bases removed from V and 8 bases from J, the gap between germline ends came to 16 bases. The CDR3 DNA is TGTGCCAGCAGGGAACAGGCGGCGGGCGGCTACACCTTC. Its protein is CASREQAAGGYTF.

This rearrangement joins TRBV6-2 or TRBV6-3 to TRBJ2-7; no reliable D call. Between the trimmed V and J ends, which lost 7 bases and 3 bases, there was a span of 16 bases. Germline CDR1 is MNHEY and CDR2 is SVGEGT. The CDR3 spans 14 residues. The CDR3: CASNHRHRVYEQYF. The CDR3, as DNA: TGTGCCAGCAATCACCGGCACAGAGTCTACGAGCAGTACTTC.

CDR3 amino acids: CASSPSGGPETQYF. The CDR3 DNA follows: TGTGCCAGCAGTCCCTCTGGGGGGCCAGAGACCCAGTACTTC. This chain uses TRBV2 with TRBJ2-5; D is possibly TRBD1 or TRBD2 (6 bases each). The length of the CDR3 is 14 residues. V shed 5 bases and J shed 4 bases, with 14 bases lying between them. The V gene's germline CDR1 is SNHLY and CDR2 FYNNEI.

The genes are TRBV25-1 and TRBJ1-6; the match to TRBD1 covers 7 bases. Trimming took 5 bases from V and 9 from J; bases not matched to a gene: 4. There are 13 residues in the CDR3. Germline lookup yields CDR1 MGHDK and CDR2 SYGVNS. Written as DNA, the CDR3 is TGTGCCAGCAGTCCGGGACAGATTTCACCCCTCCACTTT. It specifies CASSPGQISPLHF.

This clonotype was counted a few times. The chain joins TRBV25-1 to TRBJ1-2; D unclear. CDR3 length: 12 amino acids. The germline V gene encodes CDR1 MGHDK and CDR2 SYGVNS. V lost 1 base to trimming and J lost 6 bases, with 6 bases between them. The CDR3 DNA reads as TGTGCCAGCAGTGAATCCAGAAATGGCTACACCTTC. Protein sequence: CASSESRNGYTF.

V is TRBV12-3 or TRBV12-4 and J is TRBJ2-2; possibly TRBD1 or TRBD2 for D (5 bases each). The CDR3 runs 15 residues. Trimming removed 6 bases from V and 1 base from J, with 12 bases in between. The chain's CDR3 is CASSLRDGNTGELFF. The CDR3 region has the DNA TGTGCCAGCAGCCTCCGGGACGGGAACACCGGGGAGCTGTTTTTT.

The chain carries TRBV5-1 and TRBJ2-1; TRBD2 matches at 9 bases. V lost 7 bases to trimming and J lost 5 bases; unmatched junction nucleotides: 7. This CDR3 comprises 14 residues. The germline CDR1 and CDR2 sequences are SGHRS and YFSETQ. CDR3 region: CASWGLAGNNEQFF. For the CDR3, the DNA is TGCGCCAGCTGGGGGCTAGCGGGGAACAATGAGCAGTTCTTC.

The J gene is TRBJ2-2, the V gene TRBV12-3 or TRBV12-4; weak D call: TRBD2 (5 bases). The CDR3 spans 15 residues. The germline V and J ends were trimmed by 3 bases and 3 bases, with 11 bases remaining between them. The CDR3 bases are TGTGCCAGCAGTTTTGTAGTTAGCGACACCGGGGAGCTGTTTTTT. It codes for CASSFVVSDTGELFF.

This clonotype was observed a handful of times. The gene calls are TRBV5-1 and TRBJ1-1; D may be TRBD1 (6 bases). From germline, CDR1 is SGHRS and CDR2 YFSETQ. V was cut by 3 bases and J by 5 bases, with 11 bases left in between. The CDR3 contains 13 residues. The CDR3 spells CASSSQQGTEAFF. The CDR3 DNA reads as TGCGCCAGCAGCTCACAACAGGGAACTGAAGCTTTCTTT.